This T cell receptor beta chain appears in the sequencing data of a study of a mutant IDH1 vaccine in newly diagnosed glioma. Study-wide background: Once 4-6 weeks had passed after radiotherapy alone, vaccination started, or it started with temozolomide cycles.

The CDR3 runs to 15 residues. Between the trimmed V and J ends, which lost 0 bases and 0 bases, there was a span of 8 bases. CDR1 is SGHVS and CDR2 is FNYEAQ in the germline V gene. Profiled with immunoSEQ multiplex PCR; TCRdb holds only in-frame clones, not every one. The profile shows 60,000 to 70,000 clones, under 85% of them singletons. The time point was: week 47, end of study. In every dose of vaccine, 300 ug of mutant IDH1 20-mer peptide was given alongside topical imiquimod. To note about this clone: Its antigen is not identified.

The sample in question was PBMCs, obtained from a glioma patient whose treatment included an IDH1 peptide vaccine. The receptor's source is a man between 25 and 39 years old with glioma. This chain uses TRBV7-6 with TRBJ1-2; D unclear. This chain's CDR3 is CASSLAHTTNYGYTF. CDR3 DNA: TGTGCCAGCAGCTTAGCGCACACTACTAACTATGGCTACACCTTC. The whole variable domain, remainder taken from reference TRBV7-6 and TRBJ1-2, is GAGVSQSPRYKVTKRGQDVALRCDPISGHVSLYWYRQALGQGPEFLTYFNYEAQQDKSGLPNDRFSAERPEGSISTLTIQRTEQRDSAMYRCASSLAHTTNYGYTFGSGTRLTVV.